The 20 T cell receptor beta chains listed next were all sequenced from one sample in a study of T cells in tuberculosis. This table comes from immunoSEQ multiplex PCR, and its TCRdb copy is limited to in-frame clones, with some not included. The sample shows about 20,000 clones, 80% to 90% of them seen only once. Source material: PBMCs. The source of these receptors is a donor between 10 and 35 years old with latent tuberculosis or without tuberculosis infection.

This rearrangement joins TRBV7-2 to TRBJ2-4; TRBD2 is a possible D gene (5 bases). This CDR3 spans 12 amino acids. CDR1 is SGHTA and CDR2 is FQGNSA in the germline V gene. The V gene lost 4 bases and the J gene lost 7 bases, with 8 bases spanning the gap. DNA for the CDR3: TGTGCCAGCAGCTCGGAGGCGAACATTCAGTACTTC. This codes for CASSSEANIQYF.

A single count supports this clone. This chain uses TRBV11-2 with TRBJ2-6, with 7 positions matching TRBD1. The CDR3 runs 15 residues. Trimming removed 3 bases from V and 4 bases from J; junction bases left unmatched: 3. The germline V gene encodes CDR1 SGHAT and CDR2 FQNNGV. CDR3 loop: CASSFRGLGANVLTF. The CDR3 region has the DNA TGTGCCAGCAGCTTTAGGGGGCTAGGGGCCAACGTCCTGACTTTC.

This rearrangement joins TRBV5-1 to TRBJ1-1; 7 nucleotides align to TRBD1. The CDR3 covers 14 residues. Germline-derived CDR1 and CDR2 are SGHRS and YFSETQ. V lost 6 bases and J lost 2; bases outside the gene matches: 7. This CDR3 reads CASNLQGSNTEAFF. DNA of the CDR3: TGCGCCAGCAACCTACAGGGGAGCAACACTGAAGCTTTCTTT.

The chain couples TRBV4-1 to TRBJ1-5; TRBD1 agrees at 9 bases. The CDR3 is 19 residues long. The V and J ends lost 0 bases and 6 bases, in that order; junction bases with no gene match: 15. The germline CDR1 and CDR2 sequences are MGHRA and YSYEKL. The CDR3 DNA follows: TGCGCCAGCAGCCAAGATTGGCTCCCGTTGACAGGGGGAGGTCAGCCCCAGCATTTT. Translated: CASSQDWLPLTGGGQPQHF.

The rearrangement uses TRBV4-3 and TRBJ2-1, with TRBD1 identical over 9 bases. The germline V gene has CDR1 LGHNA and CDR2 YSLEER. V dropped 4 bases and J dropped 5; count of bases not matched to a gene: 3. The CDR3 length is 14 residues. CDR3 sequence: CASSRRTGDNEQFF. CDR3 DNA sequence: TGCGCCAGCAGCCGAAGGACAGGGGACAATGAGCAGTTCTTC.

The rearrangement joins TRBV5-4 to TRBJ1-2; 11 positions agree with TRBD1. V lost 10 bases and J lost 3; bases outside the gene matches: 14. Germline V gene lookup returns CDR1 SGHNT and CDR2 YYREEE (reference sequence). The CDR3 loop spans 16 amino acids. DNA of the CDR3: TGTGCCGGACAACATTTCGGGACAGGGGGAGACTATGGCTACACCTTC. Protein product: CAGQHFGTGGDYGYTF.

CDR3 sequence: CASSPGKGTATNEKLFF. CDR3 DNA sequence: TGTGCCAGCAGCCCCGGGAAGGGGACTGCAACTAATGAAAAACTGTTTTTT. The J gene is TRBJ1-4, the V gene TRBV7-2, with D possibly being TRBD1 (5 bases). Germline V gene lookup returns CDR1 SGHTA and CDR2 FQGNSA. With 5 bases removed from V and 0 bases from J, the gap between germline ends came to 16 bases. The CDR3 is 17 amino acids. The entire variable domain, with the rest obtained from reference TRBV7-2 and TRBJ1-4, is as follows: GAGVSQSPSNKVTEKGKDVELRCDPISGHTALYWYRQSLGQGLEFLIYFQGNSAPDKSGLPSDRFSAERTGGSVSTLTIQRTQQEDSAVYLCASSPGKGTATNEKLFFGSGTQLSVL.

This rearrangement joins TRBV30 to TRBJ1-2; no definite D call. Germline V gene sequence: CDR1 GTSNPN, CDR2 SVGIG (reference sequence). The V end lost 5 bases, the J end lost 4 bases, and 11 bases lay between the germline ends. The CDR3 consists of 12 residues. The CDR3 nucleotides are TGTGCCTGGGGGAGACCGTCCTATGGCTACACCTTC. Translated: CAWGRPSYGYTF.

The V call is TRBV28, the J call TRBJ1-5, with TRBD1 matching 7 bases. With 7 bases clipped from V and 5 bases from J, the junction kept 11 bases outside the gene matches. From germline, CDR1 is MDHEN and CDR2 SYDVKM. The CDR3 totals 15 residues. CDR3 amino acids: CASTGSGTADQPQHF. The CDR3 nucleotides read TGTGCCAGCACTGGCTCCGGGACAGCAGATCAGCCCCAGCATTTT.

This clone has a single count. V is TRBV7-2 and J is TRBJ2-1; 7 bases line up with TRBD2. Trimming removed 3 bases from V and 3 bases from J; junction bases left unmatched: 5. Germline V gene lookup returns CDR1 SGHTA and CDR2 FQGNSA. The CDR3 runs 15 residues. The CDR3 DNA reads as TGTGCCAGCAGCTTTCGCCGGGGGGACTACAATGAGCAGTTCTTC. The encoded protein is CASSFRRGDYNEQFF. The variable domain in full, with the rest retrieved from reference TRBV7-2 and TRBJ2-1, is GAGVSQSPSNKVTEKGKDVELRCDPISGHTALYWYRQSLGQGLEFLIYFQGNSAPDKSGLPSDRFSAERTGGSVSTLTIQRTQQEDSAVYLCASSFRRGDYNEQFFGPGTRLTVL.

J is TRBJ2-3 and V is TRBV7-2, with 10 bases matching TRBD2. Germline V gene data show CDR1 as SGHTA and CDR2 as FQGNSA. V shed 1 base, J shed 2 bases, and the junction held 6 bases outside the gene matches. This CDR3 spans 17 amino acids. This CDR3 reads CASSLVSGGSFTDTQYF. Here the CDR3 DNA reads TGTGCCAGCAGCTTAGTTAGCGGGGGGTCCTTCACAGATACGCAGTATTTT.

This sequence joins TRBV19 and TRBJ2-7, with a tentative D call TRBD1 (6 bases). The germline V and J ends were trimmed by 7 bases and 0 bases, with 10 bases remaining between them. CDR3 length: 13 residues. Germline V CDR1 and CDR2: LNHDA, SQIVND (reference sequence). CDR3 sequence: CASNNRDSYEQYF. Here the CDR3 DNA reads TGTGCCAGTAATAACAGGGACTCCTACGAGCAGTACTTC.

V is TRBV2 and J is TRBJ1-1; perhaps TRBD1 as D (5 bases). This CDR3 has 13 residues. Trimming took off 4 bases at V and 4 bases at J, with 10 bases between the two ends. CDR1 SNHLY and CDR2 FYNNEI come from the germline V gene. This chain's CDR3 is CASSGQTGTEAFF. In nucleotides, the CDR3 is TGTGCCAGCAGTGGACAGACTGGCACTGAAGCTTTCTTT. The whole variable domain, remainder taken from reference TRBV2 and TRBJ1-1, is EPEVTQTPSHQVTQMGQEVILRCVPISNHLYFYWYRQILGQKVEFLVSFYNNEISEKSEIFDDQFSVERPDGSNFTLKIRSTKLEDSAMYFCASSGQTGTEAFFGQGTRLTVV.

V usage is TRBV6-5 and J usage is TRBJ1-5; no definite D call. V lost 6 bases to trimming and J lost 0 bases, with 9 bases between them. CDR1 MNHEY and CDR2 SVGAGI come from the germline V gene. This CDR3 has 14 amino acids. CDR3 protein: CASSLTYSNQPQHF. The CDR3 coding sequence is TGTGCCAGCAGCCTGACTTATAGCAATCAGCCCCAGCATTTT.

This chain joins TRBV27 and TRBJ2-1; TRBD1 agrees at 8 bases. CDR3 size: 15 residues. V shed 5 bases, J shed 5 bases, and the junction held 8 bases outside the gene matches. The germline CDR1 and CDR2 sequences are MNHEY and SMNVEV (reference sequence). The CDR3 DNA sequence: TGTGCCAGCAGTGCCCGGACAGGGTCGGACAATGAGCAGTTCTTC. This translates into CASSARTGSDNEQFF.

The V and J genes are TRBV7-2 and TRBJ2-2, with no clear D. CDR3 length: 16 residues. The V end lost 1 base, the J end lost 2 bases, and 11 bases lay between the germline ends. In germline, CDR1 is SGHTA, CDR2 FQGNSA. The CDR3 loop reads CASSLVLNSNTGELFF. CDR3 in DNA: TGTGCCAGCAGCTTAGTACTAAACTCCAACACCGGGGAGCTGTTTTTT.

The CDR3 bases are TGTGCCAGCAGTGATACGGGACAGGGTCTCTACTATGGCTACACCTTC. Translated: CASSDTGQGLYYGYTF. The gene calls are TRBV2 and TRBJ1-2; 9 bases agree with TRBD1. CDR3 length: 16 amino acids. The V segment lost 3 bases and the J segment 3 bases; nucleotides outside the gene matches: 8. CDR1 and CDR2 from the germline V gene are SNHLY and FYNNEI.

The V gene is TRBV5-1, the J gene TRBJ2-3, with 7 positions matching TRBD2. CDR1 and CDR2 from the germline V gene are SGHRS and YFSETQ. Unmatched junction bases numbered 3, after V lost 5 bases and J lost 0 bases. This CDR3 comprises 14 residues. Here the CDR3 reads CASRVGGSTDTQYF. Here the CDR3 DNA reads TGCGCCAGCAGGGTGGGGGGGAGCACAGATACGCAGTATTTT.

This clone was counted between two and nine times. The chain is built from TRBV9 and TRBJ1-1, with D perhaps matching TRBD1 (6 bases). Trimming left V 0 bases short and J 10 bases short, with 19 bases between. Germline CDR1 SGDLS, CDR2 YYNGEE. This CDR3 contains 15 residues. This chain's CDR3 is CASSVASAPLGGAFF. As DNA, the CDR3 is TGTGCCAGCAGCGTAGCGAGTGCCCCCTTAGGGGGAGCTTTCTTT.

The genes are TRBV5-1 and TRBJ2-1, with 9 bases matching TRBD2. The germline CDR1 and CDR2 sequences are SGHRS and YFSETQ. CDR3 length equals 19 residues. The ends lost 0 bases at V and 0 bases at J; junction bases unmatched: 10. CDR3 sequence reads: CASSLASGSSGGSYNEQFF. In DNA form, the CDR3 reads TGCGCCAGCAGCTTGGCTTCGGGGAGTAGCGGGGGCTCCTACAATGAGCAGTTCTTC.